This note documents a single T cell receptor beta chain sequence. No cognate antigen has been identified for it. One junction end disagrees with the germline gene, perhaps due to a read error. CDR1 and CDR2 (LGHNT, FRNRAP) derive from the germline V gene. The CDR3 has 16 amino acids, counting the end cysteine and phenylalanine. The kept DNA is CDR3 alone, 48 bases in frame from the first base. Library construction relied on the immunoSEQ multiplex PCR assay. As for the original processing: A statistical classification framework was developed to diagnose cytomegalovirus status using the catalog of TCR beta chain sequences. Here the immuneACCESS table is served through TCRdb, limited to in-frame sequences with V and J called. Missing clones are a known gap in these copies; in checked studies unresolved V genes cover under half, and the rest lacks a known reason. The V and J calls and clone size were taken over from that table, and D and trimming were inferred from the DNA. Present in this sample are 150,000 to 200,000 clones, around four fifths of which were seen just once. The ten largest clones add up to over 2% of the sample.

These data come from a study of cytomegalovirus exposure and HLA in healthy donors (dated by TCRdb to about 2017). Background for the entire study: According to a later analysis, the approximately 120 validation repertoires were produced on the same platform as the 700 or so repertoires of the first cohort. The study aimed to test whether signatures of past pathogen exposure could be identified by cataloging public T cell receptors. A separate validation cohort of over 95 different subjects was used in addition to the 666-subject first cohort. The study combined high-throughput TCR immunosequencing, statistical association of individual TCRs with disease status, and machine learning to predict cytomegalovirus infection status. Here is what the overall study found, with its caveats: A total of 150 to 200 TCR beta chains were listed by the study as associated with cytomegalovirus. Three of the identified cytomegalovirus-associated TCR beta chains were confirmed in vitro to be specific for cytomegalovirus antigens. The classifier was reported to diagnose cytomegalovirus status with high specificity and sensitivity in both the original cohort and the validation cohort. A later analysis had no HLA typing for the validation cohort, so co-occurrence there was scored across all 130 or so repertoires. Of the cluster scores, 94% were above 0 in a later analysis, which found that TCRs clustered in the first cohort also tended to co-occur in the approximately 130 validation repertoires. According to the authors, the approach could potentially be generalized to other disease states and immunological phenotypes. Most TCR sequences were seen in very few donors, while some public TCRs were found in many individuals.

The donors belonged to the validation cohort of 120 subjects, which was separate from the 666-subject first cohort. The specimen was PBMCs. The chain joins TRBV12-5 to TRBJ2-1; TRBD1 lines up with 10 middle nucleotides. This sequence originates from a man younger than 40 in good health and CMV-seropositive. The DNA sequence reads TGTGCTAGTGCCTTGGGGCGGGGGACAGGGGACAATGATCAGTTCTTC. This yields the protein CASALGRGTGDNDQFF.